Listed below are T cell receptor beta chains from one sample, sequenced in a study of OX40 agonist ivuxolimab in advanced cancers. Method: immunoSEQ multiplex PCR; TCRdb's copy keeps in-frame clones and lacks some. The profile shows tens of thousands of clones, 85% to 95% of them singletons. Source: CD4+ or CD8+ T cells sorted from blood, taken in a trial of the OX40 agonist ivuxolimab. The source of these receptors is an adult with an advanced solid tumor such as melanoma, head and neck, liver or kidney cancer. The CDR3 runs from the conserved cysteine through the conserved F or W. The D gene is left open where the match is weak.

V gene	D gene	J gene	CDR3 DNA	CDR3 protein
TRBV6-6	NA	TRBJ2-5	TGTGCCAGCAGTTACTCGCCAGAGACCCAGTACTTC	CASSYSPETQYF
TRBV7-9	TRBD1	TRBJ2-5	TGTGCCAGCAGCTTTGGGACAGGGGGTGAGACCCAGTACTTC	CASSFGTGGETQYF
TRBV28	TRBD2	TRBJ2-1	TGTGCCAGCACCCTAGACCTAGGGGGGACTAGGGAAGGTGAGCAGTTCTTC	CASTLDLGGTREGEQFF
TRBV9	NA	TRBJ2-1	TGTGCCAGCAGCGTAGGGTCGGGCGAGCAGTTCTTC	CASSVGSGEQFF
TRBV2	TRBD2	TRBJ2-3	TGTGCCAGAAGGGGTGCTAGCGGATCGTCTGTCACAGATACGCAGTATTTT	CARRGASGSSVTDTQYF
TRBV20-1	NA	TRBJ2-4	TGCAGTGCTACAGATCAAAACATTCAGTACTTC	CSATDQNIQYF
TRBV6-5	TRBD2	TRBJ2-7	TGTGCCAGCAGTTACACTAGCGGGGCCTACGAGCAGTACTTC	CASSYTSGAYEQYF
TRBV28	TRBD2	TRBJ2-5	TGTGCCAGCTCCCCGGGACTAGCGAAACAAGAGACCCAGTACTTC	CASSPGLAKQETQYF
TRBV29-1	NA	TRBJ2-3	TGCAGCCTTGGGGGATTTGGCTCTCTAGATACGCAGTATTTT	CSLGGFGSLDTQYF
TRBV5-1	TRBD1	TRBJ2-1	TGCGCCAGCAGCTTGGTAGGGGGCGTATCCAATGAGCAGTTCTTC	CASSLVGGVSNEQFF
TRBV6-5	NA	TRBJ1-5	TGTGCCAGCAGTTACTCTAGGGGCCAGCCCCAGCATTTT	CASSYSRGQPQHF